Listed here is a single TCR beta chain. The data belong to a study of cytomegalovirus exposure and HLA in healthy donors. Researchers ran the PCR with 60 Vbeta and 13 Jbeta primers. TCRdb's copy holds only in-frame clones and misses some; the assay was immunoSEQ multiplex PCR. Here the sample spans about 100,000 clones, 60% to 75% being singletons. The source is a woman aged 70 to 79 in good health and CMV-seropositive. The source material was PBMCs.

The CDR3 is CASSLGGTGIYGYTF. CDR3 sequence (DNA): TGTGCCAGCAGCTTAGGCGGGACGGGGATTTATGGCTACACCTTC. The rearrangement joins TRBV11-2 to TRBJ1-2; TRBD1 might be the D (5 bases). The CDR3 runs 15 residues. V dropped 1 base and J dropped 5 bases, with 14 bases sitting between them. CDR1 and CDR2 (germline): SGHAT, FQNNGV.